This T cell receptor beta chain was profiled in a study of blood T cell repertoires in COVID-19. The data were produced by immunoSEQ multiplex PCR, yet TCRdb's version contains in-frame clones alone and is incomplete. The table lists fewer than 150,000 clones, roughly 83% of them singletons. The CDR3 sequence is 14 residues long. V lost 0 bases and J 11 bases, leaving 16 bases between the germline ends. The V gene's germline CDR1 is MGHRA and CDR2 YSYEKL. The specimen sequenced was peripheral blood. The chain combines TRBV4-1 with TRBJ1-1; a weak D match, TRBD1 (5 bases). This clonotype was sampled from a woman aged 30 to 39 who had recovered from COVID-19. The CDR3 is CASSQDPGHDGAFF. In DNA, the CDR3 is TGCGCCAGCAGCCAAGATCCCGGACACGACGGTGCTTTCTTT.